The T cell receptor beta chain described here comes from a study of OX40 agonist ivuxolimab in advanced cancers. Study-level background: Patients were dosed intravenously with ivuxolimab at 0.01 to 10 mg/kg every 2 weeks. Partial responses were recorded for three patients, including one with hepatocellular carcinoma and two with cutaneous melanoma.

About this clone: What it binds is unknown.

The V segment lost 3 bases and the J segment 8 bases; nucleotides outside the gene matches: 12. Germline-derived CDR1 and CDR2 are SNHLY and FYNNEI. The CDR3 has 16 amino acids. Measured with immunoSEQ multiplex PCR; TCRdb has only the in-frame clones, and not every one. There are approximately 90,000 clones in the sample; 87% occur only once, and 1.3% to 1.5% lies in the top ten. Study observations and caveats: Some patients without response likewise showed low normalized clonal expansion. Among the lowest levels of clonal expansion were found in partial responders at 0.1-3.0 mg/kg.

This TCR came from an adult with an advanced solid tumor such as melanoma, head and neck, liver or kidney cancer. This material consisted of CD4+ or CD8+ T cells sorted from blood, taken in a trial of the OX40 agonist ivuxolimab. This rearrangement joins TRBV2 to TRBJ1-4; 7 positions agree with TRBD1. The CDR3 nucleotides read TGTGCCAGCAGTGACCATAGCAGGGGGATTGTAGAAAAACTGTTTTTT. Protein sequence: CASSDHSRGIVEKLFF.